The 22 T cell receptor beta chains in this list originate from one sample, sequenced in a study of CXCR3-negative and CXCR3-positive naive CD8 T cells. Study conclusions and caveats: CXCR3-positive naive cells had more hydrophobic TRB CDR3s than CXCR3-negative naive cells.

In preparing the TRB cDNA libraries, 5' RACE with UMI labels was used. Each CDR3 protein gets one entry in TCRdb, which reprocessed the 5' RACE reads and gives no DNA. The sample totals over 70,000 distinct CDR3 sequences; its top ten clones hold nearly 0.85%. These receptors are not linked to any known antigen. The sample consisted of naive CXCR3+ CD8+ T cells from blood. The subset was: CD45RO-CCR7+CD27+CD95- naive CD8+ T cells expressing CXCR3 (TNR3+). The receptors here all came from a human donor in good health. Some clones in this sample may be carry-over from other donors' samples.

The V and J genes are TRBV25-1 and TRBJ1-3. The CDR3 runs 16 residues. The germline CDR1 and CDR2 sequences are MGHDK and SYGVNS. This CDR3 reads CASSEANRSSGNTIYF.

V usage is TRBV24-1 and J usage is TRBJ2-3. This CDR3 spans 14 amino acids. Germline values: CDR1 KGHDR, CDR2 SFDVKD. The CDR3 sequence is CATSDSDRTDTQYF.

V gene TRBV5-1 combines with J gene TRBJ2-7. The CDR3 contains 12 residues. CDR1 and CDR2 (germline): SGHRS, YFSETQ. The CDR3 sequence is CASSFGFYEQYF.

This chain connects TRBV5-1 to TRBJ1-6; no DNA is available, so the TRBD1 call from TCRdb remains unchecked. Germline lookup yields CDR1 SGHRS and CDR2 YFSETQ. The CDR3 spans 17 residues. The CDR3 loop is CASSSPGQAAKNSPLHF.

Here the CDR3 reads CASSDTSGGAEPQHF. The chain links TRBV6-1 to TRBJ1-5; the TCRdb call, TRBD1, lacks DNA for checking. Germline lookup yields CDR1 MNHNS and CDR2 SASEGT. CDR3 length equals 15 residues.

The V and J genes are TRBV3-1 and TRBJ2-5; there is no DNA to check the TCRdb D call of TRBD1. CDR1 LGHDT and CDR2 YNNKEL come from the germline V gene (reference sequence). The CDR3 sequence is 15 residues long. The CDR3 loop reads CASSPYGTEQETQYF.

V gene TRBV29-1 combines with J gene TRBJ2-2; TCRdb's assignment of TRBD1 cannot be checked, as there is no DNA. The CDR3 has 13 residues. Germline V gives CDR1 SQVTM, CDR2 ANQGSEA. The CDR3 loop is CSVWTAEGGELFF.

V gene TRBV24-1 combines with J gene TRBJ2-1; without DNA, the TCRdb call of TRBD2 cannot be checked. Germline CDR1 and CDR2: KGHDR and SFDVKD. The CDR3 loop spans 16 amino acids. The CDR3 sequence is CATSDLSGSNYNEQFF.

CDR3 sequence reads: CASSLGQGPWNEQFF. The chain employs TRBV12-3 or TRBV12-4 and TRBJ2-1; TCRdb returns TRBD1, unconfirmable since there is no DNA. The CDR3 contains 15 residues.

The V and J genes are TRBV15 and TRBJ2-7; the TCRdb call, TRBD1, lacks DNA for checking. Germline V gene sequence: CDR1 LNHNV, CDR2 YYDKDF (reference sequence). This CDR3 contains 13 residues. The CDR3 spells CATSAGVAYEQYF.

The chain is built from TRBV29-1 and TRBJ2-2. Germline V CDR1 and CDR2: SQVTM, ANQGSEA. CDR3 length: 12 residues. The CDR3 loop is CSVVYGTGELFF.

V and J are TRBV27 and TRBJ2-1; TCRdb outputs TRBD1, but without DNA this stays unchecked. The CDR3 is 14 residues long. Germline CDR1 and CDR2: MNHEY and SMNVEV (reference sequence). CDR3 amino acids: CASSFEGGGDEQFF.

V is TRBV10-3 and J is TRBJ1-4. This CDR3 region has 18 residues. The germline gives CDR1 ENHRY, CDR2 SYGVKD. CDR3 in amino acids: CAISETPVIGATNEKLFF.

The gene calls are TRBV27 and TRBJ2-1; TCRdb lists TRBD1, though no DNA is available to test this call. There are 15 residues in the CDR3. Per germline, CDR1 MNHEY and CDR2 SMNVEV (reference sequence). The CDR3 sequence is CASSLTPAPGGEQFF.

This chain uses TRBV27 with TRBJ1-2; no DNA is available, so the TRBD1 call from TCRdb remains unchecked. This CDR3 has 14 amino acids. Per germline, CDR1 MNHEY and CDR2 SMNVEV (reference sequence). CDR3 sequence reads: CASRGGGGLYGYTF.

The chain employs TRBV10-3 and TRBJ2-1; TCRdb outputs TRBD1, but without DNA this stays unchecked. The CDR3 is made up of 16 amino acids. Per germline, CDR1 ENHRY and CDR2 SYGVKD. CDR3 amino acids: CAISGRQGSSYNEQFF.

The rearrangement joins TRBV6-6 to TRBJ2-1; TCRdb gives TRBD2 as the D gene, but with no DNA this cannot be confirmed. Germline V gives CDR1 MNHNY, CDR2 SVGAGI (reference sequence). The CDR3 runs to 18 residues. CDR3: CASSYSPGSGGPYNEQFF.

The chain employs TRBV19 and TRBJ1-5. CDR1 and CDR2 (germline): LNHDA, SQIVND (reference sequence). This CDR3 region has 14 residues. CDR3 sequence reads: CASSRGGGNQPQHF.

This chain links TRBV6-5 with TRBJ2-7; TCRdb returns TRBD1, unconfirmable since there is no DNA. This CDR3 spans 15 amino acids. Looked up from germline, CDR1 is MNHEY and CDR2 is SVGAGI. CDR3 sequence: CASSYATRGSDEQYF.

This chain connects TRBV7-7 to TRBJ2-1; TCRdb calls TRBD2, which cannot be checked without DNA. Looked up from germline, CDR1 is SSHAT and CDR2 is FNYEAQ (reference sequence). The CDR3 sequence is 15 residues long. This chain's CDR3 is CASSSASGGGNEQFF.

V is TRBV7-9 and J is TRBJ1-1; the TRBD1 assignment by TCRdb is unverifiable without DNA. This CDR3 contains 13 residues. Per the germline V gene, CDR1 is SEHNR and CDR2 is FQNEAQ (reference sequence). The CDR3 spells CASSPPGDTEAFF. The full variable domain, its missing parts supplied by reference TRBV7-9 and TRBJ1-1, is DTGVSQNPRHKITKRGQNVTFRCDPISEHNRLYWYRQTLGQGPEFLTYFQNEAQLEKSRLLSDRFSAERPKGSFSTLEIQRTEQGDSAMYLCASSPPGDTEAFFGQGTRLTVV.

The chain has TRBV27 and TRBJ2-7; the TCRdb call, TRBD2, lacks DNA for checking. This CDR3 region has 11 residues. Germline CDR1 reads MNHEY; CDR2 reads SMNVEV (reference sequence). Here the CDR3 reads CASSPALEQYF.